These 23 T cell receptor beta chains were all obtained from the same sample, sequenced in a study of molecular identifiers for immune sequencing clone quantification. TCRdb re-analysed the PCR reads in MiXCR, keeping a single row per CDR3 protein. Of around 460,000 distinct CDR3 sequences listed, over 20% were seen once; the top ten hold around 0.86%. The sequencing input was naive CD8+ T cells from blood, with Jurkat cell RNA spiked in. Regarding subset: FACS-sorted CD8+CD4-CCR7+CD45RA+ naive T cells. These receptors were obtained from a human donor in good health. Some libraries in this study had Jurkat cell RNA spiked in.

This clonotype came up many times. The rearrangement uses TRBV7-9 and TRBJ1-1; TRBD1 matches at 11 bases. The length of the CDR3 is 15 residues. Germline-derived CDR1 and CDR2 are SEHNR and FQNEAQ (reference sequence). V dropped 4 bases and J dropped 4; count of bases not matched to a gene: 5. The CDR3 sequence is CASSSRTGGPTEAFF. The CDR3 DNA reads as TGTGCCAGCAGCTCAAGGACAGGGGGCCCCACTGAAGCTTTCTTT.

This clonotype came up many times. This chain connects TRBV19 to TRBJ1-5, with TRBD1 matching over 8 bases. The J segment lost 5 bases and the V segment lost 4 bases, leaving 7 bases of the junction unmatched. This CDR3 is 15 amino acids long. Germline CDR1 is LNHDA and CDR2 is SQIVND (reference sequence). The CDR3 DNA is TGTGCCAGTAGTACCATGGGACAGGAGGATCAGCCCCAGCATTTT. It codes for CASSTMGQEDQPQHF. Combining the CDR3 with reference TRBV19 and TRBJ1-5 gives the whole variable domain DGGITQSPKYLFRKEGQNVTLSCEQNLNHDAMYWYRQDPGQGLRLIYYSQIVNDFQKGDIAEGYSVSREKKESFPLTVTSAQKNPTAFYLCASSTMGQEDQPQHFGDGTRLSIL.

This clonotype was recorded at least ten times. This rearrangement joins TRBV19 to TRBJ1-5; D uncertain. Germline CDR1 reads LNHDA; CDR2 reads SQIVND (reference sequence). The CDR3 spans 13 residues. The V gene lost 6 bases and the J gene lost 5 bases, with 11 bases spanning the gap. CDR3 sequence (DNA): TGTGCCAGTAGGGGCCCCGGACATCAGCCCCAGCATTTT. Translation gives CASRGPGHQPQHF.

This clonotype showed up many times. This sequence joins TRBV5-4 and TRBJ2-5; D possibly uses TRBD1 or TRBD2 (6 bases each). The ends were cut back, 1 base at V and 2 bases at J, with 12 bases in the middle. Looked up from germline, CDR1 is SGHNT and CDR2 is YYREEE (reference sequence). There are 15 residues in the CDR3. The CDR3 DNA is TGTGCCAGCAGCTTGAATTGGGGGGCACAAGAGACCCAGTACTTC. It codes for CASSLNWGAQETQYF.

This clonotype was observed a handful of times. The chain couples TRBV3-1 to TRBJ2-7; a weak D match, TRBD2 (6 bases). Germline CDR1 is LGHDT and CDR2 is YNNKEL (reference sequence). The CDR3 covers 15 residues. V dropped 4 bases and J dropped 7 bases, with 20 bases sitting between them. The CDR3 coding sequence is TGTGCCAGCAGCCCTAGCGCCGGGGTAGTGCGGGAGCAGTACTTC. It is translated as CASSPSAGVVREQYF.

Details on this clonotype: A much bigger clone sits one base away, suggesting this may be a read error. This chain uses TRBV6-5 with TRBJ1-1; 7 positions match TRBD1. Germline V gene data show CDR1 as MNHEY and CDR2 as SVGAGI. The CDR3 runs to 16 residues. The CDR3 is CASSSLGQTLNAEAFF. The CDR3 DNA reads TGTGCCAGCAGTTCCTTGGGACAGACCTTGAACGCTGAAGCTTTCTTT.

In its sample, this clonotype was seen many times. The J gene is TRBJ2-7, the V gene TRBV5-8, with 10 positions matching TRBD2. Germline assignment: CDR1 SGHTS and CDR2 YDEGEE. V gave up 0 bases and J gave up 10 bases; unmatched junction bases: 13. This CDR3 spans 16 amino acids. The CDR3 DNA reads as TGTGCCAGCAGCTTGGCGAGTCCCCCCGGACTAGCGGAACAGTACTTC. It is translated as CASSLASPPGLAEQYF. Variable domain in full (rest from reference TRBV5-8 and TRBJ2-7): EAGVTQSPTHLIKTRGQQATLRCSPISGHTSVYWYQQALGLGLQFLLWYDEGEERNRGNFPPRFSGRQFPNYSSELNVNALELEDSALYLCASSLASPPGLAEQYFGPGTRLTVT.

This clonotype was recorded only once. V gene TRBV13 combines with J gene TRBJ2-7, with D possibly TRBD2 on 6 matching bases. CDR3 length: 15 amino acids. Germline loops: CDR1 PRHDT, CDR2 FYEKMQ (reference sequence). Trimming took 5 bases from V and 0 from J, leaving 14 bases between them. CDR3 protein: CASSPGVACSYEQYF. CDR3 nucleotides: TGTGCCAGCAGCCCGGGGGTAGCATGCTCCTACGAGCAGTACTTC. Drawing the rest from reference TRBV13 and TRBJ2-7, the complete variable domain is AAGVIQSPRHLIKEKRETATLKCYPIPRHDTVYWYQQGPGQDPQFLISFYEKMQSDKGSIPDRFSAQQFSDYHSELNMSSLELGDSALYFCASSPGVACSYEQYFGPGTRLTVT.

This clonotype was seen only a few times. The genes are TRBV7-2 and TRBJ2-7; TRBD1 aligns across 7 bases. The germline CDR1 and CDR2 sequences are SGHTA and FQGNSA. Trimming at V came to 3 bases and at J to 2 bases, leaving 7 bases not matched to a gene. The CDR3 length is 15 residues. CDR3 loop: CASSFFTGDTYEQYF. CDR3 DNA sequence: TGTGCCAGCAGCTTTTTCACAGGGGATACCTACGAGCAGTACTTC.

Of note for this clonotype: A clone one base away is much larger, so this may be a read error. The chain employs TRBV27 and TRBJ2-3, with D unresolved. Deletions cut 2 bases from V and 2 bases from J, with 11 bases between. In germline, CDR1 is MNHEY, CDR2 SMNVEV (reference sequence). The CDR3 totals 15 residues. The CDR3 region has the DNA TGTGCCAGCAGTTTAAACCCCATCGACACAGATACGCAGTATTTT. Translating it yields CASSLNPIDTDTQYF.

J is TRBJ2-1 and V is TRBV12-3 or TRBV12-4; unclear D gene. This CDR3 has 13 residues. Trimming cost V 0 bases and J 8 bases, with 8 bases left between them. This chain's CDR3 is CASSLAPKDEQFF. In DNA, the CDR3 is TGTGCCAGCAGTTTAGCTCCGAAGGATGAGCAGTTCTTC.

Ten or more counts support this clonotype. This rearrangement joins TRBV2 to TRBJ2-3; D is perhaps TRBD2 (5 bases). Per the germline V gene, CDR1 is SNHLY and CDR2 is FYNNEI. The V end was cut by 4 bases, the J end by 0 bases, with 14 bases between. There are 16 residues in the CDR3. In DNA form, the CDR3 reads TGTGCCAGCAGTGCGGAGGTTGTGGGTAGCACAGATACGCAGTATTTT. Its translation: CASSAEVVGSTDTQYF.

Note on this clonotype: This may be a read error, as it is one base from a much larger clone. In nucleotides, the CDR3 is TGTGCCGGCAGTCCCGGGGGACACGCCTACGAGCAGTACTTC. It is translated as CAGSPGGHAYEQYF. This chain uses TRBV3-1 with TRBJ2-7, with D perhaps being TRBD1 or TRBD2 (6 bases each). The CDR3 covers 14 residues. Germline CDR1 LGHDT, CDR2 YNNKEL (reference sequence).

This clonotype occurred once. A much larger clone sits a single nucleotide away, making a read error possible. The chain has TRBV6-2 or TRBV6-3 and TRBJ2-5, with TRBD1 matching over 7 bases. Looked up from germline, CDR1 is MNHEY and CDR2 is SVGEGT. The CDR3 extends over 12 amino acids. J lost 10 bases, V lost 8 bases, and 10 bases had no gene match. The DNA of the CDR3 is TGTGCCAGCGGAGGACAGGCCTACGACCAGTACTTC. Protein: CASGGQAYDQYF.

This clonotype has a handful of counts. This chain connects TRBV11-2 to TRBJ2-4, with D possibly matching TRBD2 (6 bases). The V end lost 3 bases, the J end lost 0 bases, and 12 bases lay between the germline ends. There are 16 residues in the CDR3. CDR1 and CDR2 from the germline V gene are SGHAT and FQNNGV. The CDR3 spells CASSFPGGIAKNIQYF. The DNA of the CDR3 is TGTGCCAGCAGCTTTCCCGGGGGAATAGCCAAAAACATTCAGTACTTC.

This clonotype was seen ten or more times. The chain uses TRBV5-1 and TRBJ1-1; TRBD1 is a possible D gene (6 bases). Per germline, CDR1 SGHRS and CDR2 YFSETQ. The germline V and J ends were trimmed by 0 bases and 11 bases, with 17 bases remaining between them. CDR3 length: 14 amino acids. The CDR3 nucleotides are TGCGCCAGCAGCTTGGCCGACAGGTCGACTTTGGCTTTCTTT. Its translation is CASSLADRSTLAFF.

There are many counts of this clonotype. V is TRBV3-1 and J is TRBJ2-7; D might be TRBD1 or TRBD2, each matching 5 bases. This CDR3 has 14 amino acids. V lost 4 bases and J 6 bases, leaving 16 bases between the germline ends. Germline CDR1 reads LGHDT; CDR2 reads YNNKEL (reference sequence). The CDR3 sequence: CASSPEARVFEQYF. CDR3 coding DNA: TGTGCCAGCAGCCCGGAGGCCAGGGTCTTCGAGCAGTACTTC.

This clonotype appeared many times. V is TRBV11-2 and J is TRBJ1-5; D unresolved. The V end lost 1 base, the J end lost 6 bases, and 7 bases lay between the germline ends. From germline, CDR1 is SGHAT and CDR2 FQNNGV. The CDR3 spans 13 residues. The CDR3, as DNA: TGTGCCAGCAGCTTAGTGTCCGGTCAGCCCCAGCATTTT. Amino acids: CASSLVSGQPQHF.

The sample holds a few counts of this clonotype. The chain combines TRBV29-1 with TRBJ2-4; 12 bases map to TRBD1. The CDR3 is 19 amino acids. Germline CDR1 and CDR2: SQVTM and ANQGSEA. V lost 7 bases, J lost 0 bases, and 16 bases stayed unmatched. The DNA for the CDR3 is TGCAGCGCCCTCCGGGAGGGACAGGGGGCATTCGAAGCCAAAAACATTCAGTACTTC. It is translated as CSALREGQGAFEAKNIQYF.

On this clonotype itself: This could be a read error, since a much larger clone is one nucleotide away. This chain joins TRBV19 and TRBJ2-6, with TRBD1 as a possible D gene (5 bases). Germline values: CDR1 LNHDA, CDR2 SQIVND (reference sequence). The CDR3 is 15 amino acids. The CDR3: CASSIGGRGANVQTF. CDR3 in DNA: TGTGCCAGTAGTATAGGGGGCCGTGGGGCCAACGTCCAGACTTTC.

In its sample, this clonotype was seen many times. The chain joins TRBV7-2 to TRBJ2-1; D gene unclear. CDR3 size: 15 residues. V lost 1 base and J 0 bases, leaving 7 bases between the germline ends. Germline V gene sequence: CDR1 SGHTA, CDR2 FQGNSA. This CDR3 reads CASSLGGPSYNEQFF. Written as DNA, the CDR3 is TGTGCCAGCAGCTTAGGAGGCCCCTCCTACAATGAGCAGTTCTTC.

At least ten counts were recorded for this clonotype. The V call is TRBV12-3 or TRBV12-4, the J call TRBJ1-5; 7 bases match TRBD1. Germline trimming cut 4 bases from V and 3 bases from J; bases unmatched to any gene: 12. The CDR3 covers 17 residues. For the CDR3, the DNA is TGTGCCAGCAGTTCCCCCCCTCTCGGGACAGACAATCAGCCCCAGCATTTT. Translation: CASSSPPLGTDNQPQHF.

There are many counts of this clonotype. The rearrangement links TRBV12-3 or TRBV12-4 to TRBJ1-5; TRBD1 aligns across 9 bases. V gave up 5 bases and J gave up 0 bases; unmatched junction bases: 5. This CDR3 is 16 amino acids long. The CDR3, as DNA: TGTGCCAGCAGTCCGTCGACAGGGGGTAGCAATCAGCCCCAGCATTTT. Translated: CASSPSTGGSNQPQHF.